The clone carrying this T cell receptor (beta chain) appeared a few times. Its antigen is undetermined. Germline CDR1 and CDR2: LNHNV and YYDKDF (reference sequence). Trimming left V 1 base short and J 10 bases short, with 8 bases between. This CDR3 is 12 amino acids long. The sample is drawn from a study of beta chain features in type 1 diabetes. General study findings and limits: TCRB CDR3s were moderately but significantly shorter in Type 1 diabetes patients in all four CD4+ subsets. The study left unresolved whether HLA type influences TCRB rearrangement. Type 1 diabetes patients showed fewer insertions and more deletions at VDJ junctions.

Investigators reverse transcribed all isolated RNA, so they sequenced expressed TCRB transcripts. Sequenced by immunoSEQ multiplex PCR; TCRdb stores in-frame clones only, minus some. The data contain roughly 230,000 clones, roughly 11% of them singletons. J is TRBJ2-1 and V is TRBV15; no firm D call. The specimen was naive CD4+ T cells from blood. This clonotype was obtained from a man aged 30 to 39 with type 1 diabetes. DNA of the CDR3: TGTGCCACCAGCAGAGTATCCCTAGAGCAGTTCTTC. This encodes CATSRVSLEQFF.